Listed below are T cell receptor beta chains from one sample, sequenced in a study of blood T cells in healthy people across ages. One entry per CDR3 protein results from TCRdb running MiXCR on the 5' RACE reads. The table has 1.5 million to 2 million distinct CDR3 sequences, 30% to 35% seen once; the top ten hold around 11%. Input material: blood. These receptors came from a woman aged 30 to 39 in good health. The CDR3 runs from the conserved cysteine through the conserved F or W. The D gene is left open where the match is weak. Clone size appears in some rows only: once, few, many, or a class for an expanded clone.

>TRBJ1-2|TRBV25-1|.|.
TGTGCCAGCAGTGAGCCGACAGGCCCCTATGGCTACACCTTC
CASSEPTGPYGYTF
>TRBJ1-1|TRBV3-1|.|TRBD1
TGTGCCAGCCGACCGAACAGGGGTGCTGAAGCTTTCTTT
CASRPNRGAEAFF
>TRBJ1-4|TRBV11-2|.|.
TGTGCCAGCAGCTCGACCCAGGCAGGGGATGAAAAACTGTTTTTT
CASSSTQAGDEKLFF
>TRBJ2-3|TRBV14|few|.
TGTGCCAGCAGCCAGGTGGTAGCCACAGATACGCAGTATTTT
CASSQVVATDTQYF
>TRBJ2-7|TRBV27|.|TRBD2
TGTGCCAGCGGTAGGGAGGGGACCCCCTACGAGCAGTACTTC
CASGREGTPYEQYF
>TRBJ1-1|TRBV3-1|.|TRBD1
TGTGCCAGCAGCCAAGATGCAAGAAGGACAGGTGTTACTGAAGCTTTCTTT
CASSQDARRTGVTEAFF
>TRBJ2-7|TRBV20-1|.|TRBD2
TGCAGTGCTATCAAAGGACTAGCGGGAGTATACGAGCAGTACTTC
CSAIKGLAGVYEQYF
>TRBJ1-2|TRBV20-1|.|.
TGCAGTGCTAGTGCCCAGGGGCCTAACTATGGCTACACCTTC
CSASAQGPNYGYTF
>TRBJ2-1|TRBV12-3/TRBV12-4|.|TRBD2
TGTGCCAGCAGTTTAGGGTATCTAGCGGGAGGGCTAAATGAGCAGTTCTTC
CASSLGYLAGGLNEQFF
>TRBJ1-1|TRBV30|.|.
TGTGCCTGGAAGCGGGGGCTGGACACTGAAGCTTTCTTT
CAWKRGLDTEAFF
>TRBJ2-7|TRBV4-2|.|.
TGTGCCAGCAGCCAATTGCGGTCCTCCTACGAGCAGTACTTC
CASSQLRSSYEQYF
>TRBJ1-5|TRBV6-1|.|.
TGTGCCAGCAGTCCAGGGGAGAGACAGCCCCAGCATTTT
CASSPGERQPQHF
>TRBJ2-5|TRBV5-1|few|.
TGCGCCAGCAGCTCCGGACGGGGTGAGGAGACCCAGTACTTC
CASSSGRGEETQYF
>TRBJ2-7|TRBV3-1|few|TRBD2
TGTGCCAGCAGCCAGGCGACTAGCGGGGGACCCTACGAGCAGTACTTC
CASSQATSGGPYEQYF
>TRBJ1-5|TRBV2|few|.
TGTGCCAGCAGTGAGGGAAACCGTCAGCCCCAGCATTTT
CASSEGNRQPQHF
>TRBJ1-6|TRBV2|many|.
TGTGCCAGCAGTGTCCAGGGGAATTCACCCCTCCACTTT
CASSVQGNSPLHF
>TRBJ2-5|TRBV2|.|TRBD2
TGTGCCAGCAGGCATGGGACTAGCGGGGGTCCCCTAGCGGGAGCCCAGTACTTC
CASRHGTSGGPLAGAQYF
>TRBJ2-3|TRBV18|.|.
TGTGCCAGCTCACCAAGGTCGGGGGTCACAGATACGCAGTATTTT
CASSPRSGVTDTQYF
>TRBJ2-3|TRBV5-4|.|.
TGTGCCAGCAGCTTGTATACCCTCACAGATACGCAGTATTTT
CASSLYTLTDTQYF
>TRBJ2-5|TRBV15|.|TRBD1
TGTGCCACCAGCCGGTACAGGGGGTTGGGTGAGACCCAGTACTTC
CATSRYRGLGETQYF
>TRBJ2-3|TRBV20-1|.|.
TGCAGTGCTAGCGGGACGGTAGATACGCAGTATTTT
CSASGTVDTQYF
>TRBJ2-1|TRBV7-8|few|TRBD2
TGTGCCAGCAGCTCCGGAGGGACTAGCGGGGTATATGAGCAGTTCTTC
CASSSGGTSGVYEQFF
>TRBJ2-5|TRBV7-2|few|.
TGTGCCAGCAGCTTAGGGGGGTGGGTGGGTTTTAGTCTGGTTGAAGAGACCCAGTACTTC
CASSLGGWVGFSLVEETQYF
>TRBJ2-5|TRBV24-1|few|.
TGTGCCACCAGTGATTTGAAGTCTGCAGGGCTCCAAGAGACCCAGTACTTC
CATSDLKSAGLQETQYF
>TRBJ2-7|TRBV20-1|few|TRBD2
TGCAGTGCTCAGCGGGGGACAATCTACGAGCAGTACTTC
CSAQRGTIYEQYF
>TRBJ2-1|TRBV7-3|many|.
TGTGCCAGCAGCCCTACGGGGGGCGGCCAAGGGAATGAGCAGTTCTTC
CASSPTGGGQGNEQFF
>TRBJ2-3|TRBV20-1|.|TRBD2
TGCAGTGGTTGGCGGGGGGGCACAGATACGCAGTATTTT
CSGWRGGTDTQYF
>TRBJ2-1|TRBV6-2/TRBV6-3|many|.
TGTGCCAGCAGTTCCATAAATGAGCAGTTCTTC
CASSSINEQFF